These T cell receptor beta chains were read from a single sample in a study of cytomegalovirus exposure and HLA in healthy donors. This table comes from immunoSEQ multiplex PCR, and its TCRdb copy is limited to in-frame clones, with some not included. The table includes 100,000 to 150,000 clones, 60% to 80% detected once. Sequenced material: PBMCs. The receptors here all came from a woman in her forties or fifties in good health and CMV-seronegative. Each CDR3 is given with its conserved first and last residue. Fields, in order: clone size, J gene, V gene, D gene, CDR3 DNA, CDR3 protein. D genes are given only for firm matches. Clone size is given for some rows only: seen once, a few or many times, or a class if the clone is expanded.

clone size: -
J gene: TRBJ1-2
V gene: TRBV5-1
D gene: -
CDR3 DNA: TGCGCCAGCAGTATGAAGGACAGCCTAGGTGGCTACACCTTC
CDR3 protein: CASSMKDSLGGYTF

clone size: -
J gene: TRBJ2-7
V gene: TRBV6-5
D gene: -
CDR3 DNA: TGTGCCAGCAGTTCGTCCGGGACCTACGAGCAGTACTTC
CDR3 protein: CASSSSGTYEQYF

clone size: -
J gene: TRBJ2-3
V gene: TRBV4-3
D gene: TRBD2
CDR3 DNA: TGCGCCAGCAGCCAACGGGCGGGAGCTAGCACAGATACGCAGTATTTT
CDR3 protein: CASSQRAGASTDTQYF

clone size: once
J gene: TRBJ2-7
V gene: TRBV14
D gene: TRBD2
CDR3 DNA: TGTGCCAGCAGGCCGGCCGGGACTAGCGGTTACGAGCAGTACTTC
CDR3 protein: CASRPAGTSGYEQYF

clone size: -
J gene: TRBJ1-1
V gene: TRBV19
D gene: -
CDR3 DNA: TGTGCCAGTAGTAGGGTGGGGGGTTCGGCTTTCTTT
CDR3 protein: CASSRVGGSAFF

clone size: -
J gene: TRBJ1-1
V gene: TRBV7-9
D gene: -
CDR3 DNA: TGTGCCAGCACCTCGACAGCGAACACTGAAGCTTTCTTT
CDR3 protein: CASTSTANTEAFF

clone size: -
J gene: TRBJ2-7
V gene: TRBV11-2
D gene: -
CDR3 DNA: TGTGCCAGCAGCTTAGGACCCTGGGAGGACGAGCAGTACTTC
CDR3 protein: CASSLGPWEDEQYF

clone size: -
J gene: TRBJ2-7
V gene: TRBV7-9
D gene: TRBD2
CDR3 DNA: TGTGCCAGCAGCCCCCCGGGCCTAGCGGGAGGGCCGGGCGAGTACGAGCAGTACTTC
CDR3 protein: CASSPPGLAGGPGEYEQYF

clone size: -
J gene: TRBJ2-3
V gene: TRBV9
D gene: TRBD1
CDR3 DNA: TGTGCCAGCAGCGTTTCCGGGACAGGGGGCACAGATACGCAGTATTTT
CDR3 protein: CASSVSGTGGTDTQYF

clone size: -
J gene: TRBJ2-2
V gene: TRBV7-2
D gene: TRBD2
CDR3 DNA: TGTGCCAGCAGCTCCATAGCGGGAGGGGGCGGGGAGCTGTTTTTT
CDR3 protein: CASSSIAGGGGELFF

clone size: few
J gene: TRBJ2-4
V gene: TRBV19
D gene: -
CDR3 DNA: TGTGCCAGTAGTCCCTCCGGGACATTCGCCAAAAACATTCAGTACTTC
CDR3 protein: CASSPSGTFAKNIQYF

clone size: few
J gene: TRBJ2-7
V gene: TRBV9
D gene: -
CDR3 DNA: TGTGCCAGCAGCGTAGTGTCCAGCGGGGAGCAGTACTTC
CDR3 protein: CASSVVSSGEQYF

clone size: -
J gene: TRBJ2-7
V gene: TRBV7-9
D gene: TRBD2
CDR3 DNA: TGTACCAGCAGCTTCACGACGACGGGACTAGCGTACGAGCAGTACTTC
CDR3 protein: CTSSFTTTGLAYEQYF

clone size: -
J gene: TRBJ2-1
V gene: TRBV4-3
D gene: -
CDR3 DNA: TGCGCCAGCAGCCGAGGGTACCCGGACAATGAGCAGTTCTTC
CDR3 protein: CASSRGYPDNEQFF

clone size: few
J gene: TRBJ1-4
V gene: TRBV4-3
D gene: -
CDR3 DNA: TGCGCCAGCAGCCAAGCTCTTATTACAGCAGAACTGTTTTTT
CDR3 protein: CASSQALITAELFF

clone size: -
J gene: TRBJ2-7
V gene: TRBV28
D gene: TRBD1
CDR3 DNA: TGTGCCAGCAGTTTAAGCATAGGGGGCTCGGAGGCCGAGCAGTACTTC
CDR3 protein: CASSLSIGGSEAEQYF

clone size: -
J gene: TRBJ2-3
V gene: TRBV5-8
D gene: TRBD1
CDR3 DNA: TGTGCCAGCAGCTTGGGACAGGGTAGCACAGATACGCAGTATTTT
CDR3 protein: CASSLGQGSTDTQYF

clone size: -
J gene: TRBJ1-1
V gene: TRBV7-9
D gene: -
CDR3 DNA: TGTGCCAGCAGCTCACAGGCTACGAACACTGAAGCTTTCTTT
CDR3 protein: CASSSQATNTEAFF

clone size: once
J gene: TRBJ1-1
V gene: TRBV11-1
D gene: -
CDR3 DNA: TGTGCCAGCAGCCGAAACGGACTCATGAGCACTGAAGCTTTCTTT
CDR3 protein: CASSRNGLMSTEAFF

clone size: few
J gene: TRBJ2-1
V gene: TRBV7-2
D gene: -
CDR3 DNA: TGTGCCAGCAGCCCCGGACAGACCTCCTACAATGAGCAGTTCTTC
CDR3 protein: CASSPGQTSYNEQFF

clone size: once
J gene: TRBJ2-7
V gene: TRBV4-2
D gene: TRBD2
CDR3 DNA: TGTGCCAGCAGCCAAACTTCTCTAGCGGGAGTCTACGAGCAGTACTTC
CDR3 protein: CASSQTSLAGVYEQYF

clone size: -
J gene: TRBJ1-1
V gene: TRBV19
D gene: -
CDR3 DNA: TGTGCCAGTAGTATAGTAGTCGGGAACACTGAAGCTTTCTTT
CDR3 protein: CASSIVVGNTEAFF

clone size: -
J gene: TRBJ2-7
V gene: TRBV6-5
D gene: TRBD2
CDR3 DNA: TGTGCCACCGCAGGACTAGCGGGAGCCGAGCAGTACTTC
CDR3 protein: CATAGLAGAEQYF

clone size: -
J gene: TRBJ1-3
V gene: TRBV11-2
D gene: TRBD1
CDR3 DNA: TGTGCCAGCAGCCCGCTCCGGGACAGGGGCTCTGGAAACACCATATATTTT
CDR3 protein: CASSPLRDRGSGNTIYF

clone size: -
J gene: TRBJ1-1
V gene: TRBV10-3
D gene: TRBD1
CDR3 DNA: TGTGCCATCAGTGACCCGGGACAGGGGGCCTCACTGGCTGCTTTCTTT
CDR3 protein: CAISDPGQGASLAAFF

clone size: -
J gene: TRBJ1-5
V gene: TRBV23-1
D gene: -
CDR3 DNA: TGCGCCAGCACCCCAGGCCATAGCAATCAGCCCCAGCATTTT
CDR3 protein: CASTPGHSNQPQHF

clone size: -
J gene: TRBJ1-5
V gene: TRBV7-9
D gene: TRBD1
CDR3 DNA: TGTGCCATACATGATGGCCGGGACAGCAAGAATCAGCCCCAGCATTTT
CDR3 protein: CAIHDGRDSKNQPQHF

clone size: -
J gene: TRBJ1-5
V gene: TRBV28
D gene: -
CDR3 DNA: TGTGCCAGCAGTTTAGAAGCCTCCGGGAACAATCAGCCCCAGCATTTT
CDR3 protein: CASSLEASGNNQPQHF

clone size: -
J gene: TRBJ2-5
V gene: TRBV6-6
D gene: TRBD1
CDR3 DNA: TGTGCCAGCAGTGTGGGAACAGGGGGAGTAGCGGAGACCCAGTACTTC
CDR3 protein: CASSVGTGGVAETQYF

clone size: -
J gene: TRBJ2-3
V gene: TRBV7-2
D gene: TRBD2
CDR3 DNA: TGTGCCAGCAGCCCACGAAGCGGGAGGGAGGGAGATACGCAGTATTTT
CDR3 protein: CASSPRSGREGDTQYF

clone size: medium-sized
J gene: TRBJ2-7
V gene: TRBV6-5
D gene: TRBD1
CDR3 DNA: TGTGCCAGCAGTTACCGGACAGGGCGGAACGAAGAGCAGTACTTC
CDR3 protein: CASSYRTGRNEEQYF

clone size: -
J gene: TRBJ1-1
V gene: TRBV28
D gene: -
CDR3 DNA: TGTGCCAGCAGTTTATCTGGACAGCCGAACACTGAAGCTTTCTTT
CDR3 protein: CASSLSGQPNTEAFF

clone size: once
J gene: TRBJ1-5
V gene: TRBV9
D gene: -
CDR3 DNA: TGTGCCAGCAGCGGGCGGGGGGACAATCAGCCCCAGCATTTT
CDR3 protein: CASSGRGDNQPQHF

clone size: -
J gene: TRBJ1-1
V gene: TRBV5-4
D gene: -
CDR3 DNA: TGTGCCAGCAGCTTATCCTTCACTGAAGCTTTCTTT
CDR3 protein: CASSLSFTEAFF

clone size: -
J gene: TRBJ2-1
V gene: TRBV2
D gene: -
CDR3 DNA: TGTGCCAGCAGTGAGGAGACTTTAAACAATGAGCAGTTCTTC
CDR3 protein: CASSEETLNNEQFF

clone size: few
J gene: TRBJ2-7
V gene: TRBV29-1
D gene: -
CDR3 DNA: TGCAGCGTTGCCCCACAGGGAATTTCAGTCTACGAGCAGTACTTC
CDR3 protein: CSVAPQGISVYEQYF

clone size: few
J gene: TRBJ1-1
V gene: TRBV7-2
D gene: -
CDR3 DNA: TGTGCCAGCAGCTCCCTCCCCCAAGCCGGAGCTTTCTTT
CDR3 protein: CASSSLPQAGAFF

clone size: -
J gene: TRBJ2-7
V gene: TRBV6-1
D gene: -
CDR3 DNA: TGTGCCAGCAGTGACGGACAGCGCGACCGACCAAGATTC
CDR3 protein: CASSDGQRDRPRF

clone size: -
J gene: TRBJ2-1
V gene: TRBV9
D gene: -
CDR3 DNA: TGTGCCAGCAGCGTAGCAGACCAGGGGTACGACAATGAGCAGTTCTTC
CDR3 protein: CASSVADQGYDNEQFF

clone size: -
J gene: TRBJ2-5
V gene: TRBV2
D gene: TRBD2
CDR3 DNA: TGTGCCAGACGCACAGCGGGAGCGGAGACCCAGTACTTC
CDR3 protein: CARRTAGAETQYF

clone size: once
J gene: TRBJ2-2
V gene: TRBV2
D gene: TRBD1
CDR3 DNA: TGTGCCAGCAGAGGGACAGGGGGCTTGACGGGGGAGCTGTTTTTT
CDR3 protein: CASRGTGGLTGELFF

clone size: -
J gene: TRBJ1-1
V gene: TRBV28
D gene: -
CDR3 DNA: TGTGCCAGCTTCCCCCCTCAACAGGGAGTGAACACTGAAGCTTTCTTT
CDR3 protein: CASFPPQQGVNTEAFF

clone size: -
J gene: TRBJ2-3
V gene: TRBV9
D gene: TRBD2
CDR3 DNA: TGTGCCAGCAGCGCCCGTGGCCGTGGGACTAGCGGTAGCACAGATACGCAGTATTTT
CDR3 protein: CASSARGRGTSGSTDTQYF

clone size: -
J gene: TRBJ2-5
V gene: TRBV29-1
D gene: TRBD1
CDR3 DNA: TGCAGCGTCCCGACAGGGGGGCGGCAAGAGACCCAGTACTTC
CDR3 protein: CSVPTGGRQETQYF

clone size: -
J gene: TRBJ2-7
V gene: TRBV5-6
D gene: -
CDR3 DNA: TGTGCCAGCATCAAACAGAGCGGCTCCTACGAGCAGTACTTC
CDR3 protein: CASIKQSGSYEQYF

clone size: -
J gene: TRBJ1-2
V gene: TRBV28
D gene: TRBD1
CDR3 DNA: TGTGCCAGCAGTCCTCCATCTCGACAGGGCATGGGCTACACCTTC
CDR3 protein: CASSPPSRQGMGYTF

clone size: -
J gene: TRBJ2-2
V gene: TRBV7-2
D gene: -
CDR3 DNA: TGTGCCAGCAGCCCTGGGCCCACCGGGGAGCTGTTTTTT
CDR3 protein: CASSPGPTGELFF

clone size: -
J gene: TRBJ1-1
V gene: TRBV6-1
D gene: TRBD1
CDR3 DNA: TGTGCCACCAAGTTAGGGACAGGGAACACTGAAGCTTTCTTT
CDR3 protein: CATKLGTGNTEAFF

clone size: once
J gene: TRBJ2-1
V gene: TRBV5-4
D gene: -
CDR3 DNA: TGTGCCAGCAGCTTGACCACTAGCAGCTACAATGAGCAGTTCTTC
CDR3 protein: CASSLTTSSYNEQFF

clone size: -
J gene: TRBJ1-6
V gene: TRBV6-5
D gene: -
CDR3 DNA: TGTGCCAGCAAAAGACAGCCTAATAATTCACCCCTCCACTTT
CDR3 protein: CASKRQPNNSPLHF

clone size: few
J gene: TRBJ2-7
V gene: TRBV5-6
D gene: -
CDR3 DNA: TGTGCCAGCAGCTTAGAGGTTGGGTTGGAGCAGTACTTC
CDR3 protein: CASSLEVGLEQYF

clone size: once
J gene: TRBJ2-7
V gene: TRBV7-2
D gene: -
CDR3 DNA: TGTGCCAGCAGCCCCCAACCGGGGAGTTACGAGCAGTACTTC
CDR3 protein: CASSPQPGSYEQYF

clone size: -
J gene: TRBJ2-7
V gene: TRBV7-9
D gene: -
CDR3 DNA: TGTGCCAGCAGCTCCGACAGTCTTTTTTCCTACGAGCAGTACTTC
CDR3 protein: CASSSDSLFSYEQYF